The 29 T cell receptor beta chains below were found in one sample sequenced in a study of T cells after yellow fever vaccination. TCRdb reprocessed the 5' RACE reads via MiXCR and lists one record per CDR3 protein. The sample holds about 300,000 distinct CDR3 sequences, approximately 4% seen once. Source: PBMCs, taken 5 days after the yellow fever booster vaccination. All receptors come from a man aged 18 to 30 who received the YFV17D yellow fever vaccine.

Many counts were recorded for this clonotype. The chain carries TRBV20-1 and TRBJ2-1; 8 bases fit TRBD1. V lost 8 bases and J lost 4; bases outside the gene matches: 7. From germline, CDR1 is DFQATT and CDR2 SNEGSKA (reference sequence). CDR3 size: 13 residues. The DNA of the CDR3 is TGCAGTTCAACAGGGGGTCTGTACAATGAGCAGTTCTTC. The encoded protein is CSSTGGLYNEQFF.

The table lists this clonotype with many counts. J is TRBJ1-2 and V is TRBV5-6, with 7 bases that match TRBD1. The CDR3 runs to 14 residues. Germline lookup yields CDR1 SGHDT and CDR2 YYEEEE. Trimming took 5 bases from V and 4 from J; bases not matched to a gene: 8. The CDR3 coding sequence is TGTGCCAGCAGGCCAACAGGGGCCCGCTATGGCTACACCTTC. Its protein product is CASRPTGARYGYTF.

This chain connects TRBV14 to TRBJ1-1; 7 bases map to TRBD1. CDR1 is SGHDN and CDR2 is FVKESK in the germline V gene. V shed 1 base, J shed 10 bases, and the junction held 3 bases outside the gene matches. The CDR3 spans 12 residues. The DNA for the CDR3 is TGTGCCAGCAGCCAAGCCAGGGGGAGAGCTTTCTTT. This sequence encodes CASSQARGRAFF.

The chain joins TRBV7-3 to TRBJ2-3, with D perhaps TRBD2 (5 bases). The CDR3 runs to 15 residues. Germline loops: CDR1 SGHTA, CDR2 FQGTGA. Trimming left V 2 bases short and J 2 bases short, with 11 bases between. CDR3 sequence: CASSLGSHTTDTQYF. CDR3 nucleotides: TGTGCCAGCAGCTTAGGGAGCCACACCACAGATACGCAGTATTTT.

This clonotype was observed many times. The chain links TRBV12-3 or TRBV12-4 to TRBJ2-5; 11 bases map to TRBD1. After removal of 4 bases from V and 7 bases from J, the junction contained 5 bases not matched to a gene. The CDR3 runs to 14 residues. The CDR3 loop reads CASSWTGGSRTQYF. As DNA, the CDR3 is TGTGCCAGCAGTTGGACAGGGGGCTCGCGGACCCAGTACTTC.

V usage is TRBV6-5 and J usage is TRBJ1-2; 7 bases agree with TRBD1. The CDR3 has 15 residues. J lost 2 bases, V lost 6 bases, and 9 bases had no gene match. Germline V gene sequence: CDR1 MNHEY, CDR2 SVGAGI. The DNA for the CDR3 is TGTGCCAGCAGGAGGCCCGACAGGGACAACTATGGCTACACCTTC. This gives the protein CASRRPDRDNYGYTF.

The rearrangement links TRBV5-6 to TRBJ2-7, with 8 bases that match TRBD1. The CDR3 runs 15 residues. Germline V gene data show CDR1 as SGHDT and CDR2 as YYEEEE. V was clipped by 0 bases and J by 2 bases; unmatched bases: 4. The CDR3 loop reads CASSLARGPTYEQYV. CDR3 nucleotide sequence: TGTGCCAGCAGCTTGGCCAGGGGGCCCACCTACGAGCAGTACGTC.

The chain carries TRBV24-1 and TRBJ1-5, with D tentatively TRBD1 (5 bases). V gave up 4 bases and J gave up 0 bases, with 15 bases separating them. The CDR3 loop spans 17 amino acids. Germline V CDR1 and CDR2: KGHDR, SFDVKD. CDR3 DNA: TGTGCCACCAGTGACTCGTCGGGGGACGGTAGCAATCAGCCCCAGCATTTT. It codes for CATSDSSGDGSNQPQHF.

The chain combines TRBV7-2 with TRBJ1-1; D is ambiguous. Per the germline V gene, CDR1 is SGHTA and CDR2 is FQGNSA. This CDR3 has 13 residues. V was shortened by 0 bases and J by 1 base, with 3 bases between the two germline ends. The CDR3 region is CASSLAQNTEAFF. The CDR3 coding sequence is TGTGCCAGCAGCTTAGCGCAGAACACTGAAGCTTTCTTT.

The rearrangement joins TRBV7-2 to TRBJ2-5; D uncertain. V lost 1 base to trimming and J lost 0 bases, with 6 bases between them. CDR1 SGHTA and CDR2 FQGNSA come from the germline V gene. This CDR3 has 14 amino acids. The CDR3: CASSLERNQETQYF. For the CDR3, the DNA is TGTGCCAGCAGCTTAGAACGGAACCAAGAGACCCAGTACTTC.

There are many counts of this clonotype. This chain connects TRBV5-1 to TRBJ2-2; D call uncertain. Germline loops: CDR1 SGHRS, CDR2 YFSETQ. The CDR3 consists of 15 residues. V was clipped by 2 bases and J by 4 bases, with 12 bases between them. The chain's CDR3 is CASSFGTVGTGELFF. CDR3 sequence (DNA): TGCGCCAGCAGCTTCGGAACAGTGGGCACCGGGGAGCTGTTTTTT.

CDR3 sequence: CASSDPDLTSTDTQYF. The CDR3 region has the DNA TGTGCCAGCAGTGACCCAGACCTAACTAGCACAGATACGCAGTATTTT. The V and J genes are TRBV2 and TRBJ2-3; D unclear. The CDR3 length is 16 residues. Deletions cut 3 bases from V and 0 bases from J, with 13 bases between. Germline V CDR1 and CDR2: SNHLY, FYNNEI.

This clonotype has a count of ten or more. The J gene is TRBJ2-2, the V gene TRBV6-5, with no clear D. The germline CDR1 and CDR2 sequences are MNHEY and SVGAGI. There are 15 residues in the CDR3. Between the trimmed V and J ends, which lost 6 bases and 6 bases, there was a span of 17 bases. CDR3 region: CASRPPSYGAGELFF. As DNA, the CDR3 is TGTGCCAGCAGACCCCCCTCCTATGGCGCCGGGGAGCTGTTTTTT.

This clonotype has only a few counts. The rearrangement uses TRBV7-2 and TRBJ2-5; D remains ambiguous. This CDR3 spans 14 amino acids. V lost 6 bases, J lost 2 bases, and 13 bases lay in between. Germline V gene data show CDR1 as SGHTA and CDR2 as FQGNSA. As DNA, the CDR3 is TGTGCCAGCAGGGTCCGAGTCCAACAAGAGACCCAGTACTTC. Translation gives CASRVRVQQETQYF. Together with reference TRBV7-2 and TRBJ2-5, the CDR3 gives the full variable domain: GAGVSQSPSNKVTEKGKDVELRCDPISGHTALYWYRQSLGQGLEFLIYFQGNSAPDKSGLPSDRFSAERTGGSVSTLTIQRTQQEDSAVYLCASRVRVQQETQYFGPGTRLLVL.

The chain has TRBV7-9 and TRBJ1-6, with D perhaps TRBD1 (5 bases). Trimming took off 5 bases at V and 7 bases at J, with 15 bases between the two ends. CDR1 is SEHNR and CDR2 is FQNEAQ in the germline V gene (reference sequence). The CDR3 loop spans 15 amino acids. The CDR3 spells CASSPLGDINSPLHF. The CDR3 coding sequence is TGTGCCAGCAGCCCCTTGGGGGATATAAATTCACCCCTCCACTTT.

The V gene is TRBV27, the J gene TRBJ2-5; 11 positions match TRBD2. Looked up from germline, CDR1 is MNHEY and CDR2 is SMNVEV (reference sequence). Trimming took 7 bases from V and 3 from J; bases not matched to a gene: 7. The CDR3 has 15 residues. CDR3 bases: TGTGCCAGCACGGGGTTAGCGGGGGGGGAAGAGACCCAGTACTTC. This encodes CASTGLAGGEETQYF.

The sample holds many counts of this clonotype. This chain links TRBV7-2 with TRBJ2-5; D is unresolved. The length of the CDR3 is 11 residues. V was trimmed by 5 bases and J by 8 bases, leaving 9 bases between them. Germline assignment: CDR1 SGHTA and CDR2 FQGNSA. This CDR3 reads CASSPGNTQYF. The DNA for the CDR3 is TGTGCCAGCAGCCCCGGTAATACCCAGTACTTC.

This clonotype was found a few times. This chain connects TRBV4-2 to TRBJ2-6, with 8 bases lining up with TRBD2. CDR3 length equals 21 residues. After removal of 0 bases from V and 1 base from J, the junction contained 14 bases not matched to a gene. Germline CDR1 reads LGHNA; CDR2 reads YNFKEQ. The CDR3 here is CASSQDPEGRGVTSGANVLTF. The CDR3 DNA follows: TGTGCCAGCAGCCAAGATCCGGAGGGGCGGGGGGTAACTTCTGGGGCCAACGTCCTGACTTTC.

The J gene is TRBJ2-1, the V gene TRBV6-5; 7 nucleotides line up with TRBD2. CDR3 length equals 16 residues. V gave up 5 bases and J gave up 1 base; unmatched junction bases: 8. Germline assignment: CDR1 MNHEY and CDR2 SVGAGI. CDR3 in DNA: TGTGCCAGCAGTCGAAACGCGGGAGAGTCCTACAATGAGCAGTTCTTC. It specifies CASSRNAGESYNEQFF.

In its sample, this clonotype was seen a few times. This chain uses TRBV12-3 or TRBV12-4 with TRBJ2-5; TRBD1 or TRBD2 may be the D gene (5 bases each). CDR3 length: 17 residues. With 5 bases removed from V and 1 base from J, the gap between germline ends came to 20 bases. CDR3 coding DNA: TGTGCCAGCAGTCCCCCTCCAGGACGGGACCTCCAAGAGACCCAGTACTTC. Encoded protein: CASSPPPGRDLQETQYF.

This clonotype was seen only a few times. CDR3 coding DNA: TGTGCCAGCAGTTACTCCTCAGGGGGAGCCTACGAGCAGTACGTC. Its protein product is CASSYSSGGAYEQYV. V and J are TRBV6-5 and TRBJ2-7; the match to TRBD1 covers 7 bases. The V gene's germline CDR1 is MNHEY and CDR2 SVGAGI. The CDR3 is 15 residues long. Germline trimming cut 0 bases from V and 2 bases from J; bases unmatched to any gene: 4.

By frequency in the sample, this clonotype is medium-sized. The V gene is TRBV2, the J gene TRBJ2-3; no definite D call. CDR3 length: 14 residues. V was shortened by 1 base and J by 6 bases, with 11 bases between the two germline ends. Germline CDR1 is SNHLY and CDR2 is FYNNEI. CDR3 amino acids: CASSEVPGWDTQYF. Here the CDR3 DNA reads TGTGCCAGCAGTGAAGTGCCAGGATGGGATACGCAGTATTTT.

This clonotype came up many times. The chain couples TRBV5-1 to TRBJ1-2; 12 bases line up with TRBD1. The germline CDR1 and CDR2 sequences are SGHRS and YFSETQ. The J segment lost 9 bases and the V segment lost 0 bases, leaving 6 bases of the junction unmatched. This CDR3 has 15 amino acids. The CDR3 bases are TGCGCCAGCAGCTTGGGGGGGACAGGGGGCGAAAGCTACACCTTC. Protein: CASSLGGTGGESYTF. Looking up the rest from reference TRBV5-1 and TRBJ1-2 gives the full variable domain: KAGVTQTPRYLIKTRGQQVTLSCSPISGHRSVSWYQQTPGQGLQFLFEYFSETQRNKGNFPGRFSGRQFSNSRSEMNVSTLELGDSALYLCASSLGGTGGESYTFGSGTRLTVV.

This clonotype was found many times. The genes are TRBV6-2 or TRBV6-3 and TRBJ1-2; D might be TRBD1 (6 bases). The V end lost 0 bases, the J end lost 12 bases, and 17 bases lay between the germline ends. The germline V gene encodes CDR1 MNHEY and CDR2 SVGEGT. This CDR3 has 14 residues. CDR3 nucleotide sequence: TGTGCCAGCAGTTACTCGGCCTACAGGGAGTACGACACCTTC. Its protein is CASSYSAYREYDTF.

This clonotype was counted between two and nine times. The chain couples TRBV19 to TRBJ1-3, with a possible D match to TRBD1 (6 bases). Per germline, CDR1 LNHDA and CDR2 SQIVND (reference sequence). V was trimmed by 9 bases and J by 2 bases, leaving 14 bases between them. The CDR3 is 14 residues long. CDR3: CASRDRKPGNTIYF. The CDR3 DNA follows: TGTGCCAGCCGAGACAGGAAACCTGGAAACACCATATATTTT. The full variable domain, its missing parts supplied by reference TRBV19 and TRBJ1-3, is DGGITQSPKYLFRKEGQNVTLSCEQNLNHDAMYWYRQDPGQGLRLIYYSQIVNDFQKGDIAEGYSVSREKKESFPLTVTSAQKNPTAFYLCASRDRKPGNTIYFGEGSWLTVV.

This clonotype was counted at least ten times. This chain connects TRBV5-1 to TRBJ2-5; the D is unclear. CDR1 and CDR2 from the germline V gene are SGHRS and YFSETQ. V was cut by 5 bases and J by 5 bases, with 7 bases left in between. The CDR3 has 11 residues. DNA of the CDR3: TGCGCCAGCAGGTTAGAGGAGACCCAGTACTTC. As protein: CASRLEETQYF.

The gene calls are TRBV2 and TRBJ1-2; D is uncertain. The germline gives CDR1 SNHLY, CDR2 FYNNEI. Trimming shortened V by 8 bases and J by 8 bases, and 9 bases separated the two germline ends. The CDR3 is 10 amino acids. CDR3 nucleotide sequence: TGTGCCAGCGGACTGGGAGGCTACACCTTC. Translated, it gives CASGLGGYTF.

The sample holds a few counts of this clonotype. CDR3 sequence reads: CASSGQGATNEKLFF. As DNA, the CDR3 is TGCGCCAGCAGTGGACAGGGGGCAACTAATGAAAAACTGTTTTTT. The V and J genes are TRBV5-1 and TRBJ1-4, with 10 positions matching TRBD1. The V gene end was trimmed by 5 bases and the J gene end by 0 bases; junction bases not matched to a gene: 1. There are 15 residues in the CDR3. Germline V lookup: CDR1 SGHRS, CDR2 YFSETQ. The variable domain in full, completed from reference TRBV5-1 and TRBJ1-4, reads KAGVTQTPRYLIKTRGQQVTLSCSPISGHRSVSWYQQTPGQGLQFLFEYFSETQRNKGNFPGRFSGRQFSNSRSEMNVSTLELGDSALYLCASSGQGATNEKLFFGSGTQLSVL.

The chain links TRBV11-2 to TRBJ2-1; D is undetermined. CDR1 and CDR2 from the germline V gene are SGHAT and FQNNGV. The CDR3 spans 15 residues. V lost 1 base and J lost 6, with 13 bases in between. The CDR3 DNA sequence: TGTGCCAGCAGCTTAGTTGGTCGATCAGCCAATGAGCAGTTCTTC. Translation: CASSLVGRSANEQFF.